These T cell receptor beta chains were read from a single sample in a study of T cell repertoires in aging, cancer and after chemotherapy. In TCRdb, the multiplex PCR reads were re-called with MiXCR into one record per CDR3 protein. The sample includes 9,500 to 11,000 distinct CDR3 sequences, about 45% of them seen just once. The sequencing input was blood. The source is a human donor in good health. The CDR3 runs from the conserved cysteine through the conserved F or W. D genes are given only for firm matches. Clone size appears in some rows only: once, few, many, or a class for an expanded clone.

size,J,V,D,DNA,CDR3
.,TRBJ2-1,TRBV7-2,TRBD2,TGCGCCAGCAGCTTGGGGCTAGCGGGGGTTGTTCATGAGCAGTTCTTC,CASSLGLAGVVHEQFF
few,TRBJ2-7,TRBV6-5,TRBD1,TGTGCCAGCAGTTCACCGGGACAGAGCTACGAGCAGTACTTC,CASSSPGQSYEQYF
.,TRBJ2-1,TRBV12-3/TRBV12-4,TRBD2,TGTGCCAGCAGTTCGGGACTAGCGGTGATCAATGAGCAGTTCTTC,CASSSGLAVINEQFF
few,TRBJ2-7,TRBV20-1,.,TGCAGTGCGACCACCGGCGGGACGAAAACACACGAGCAGTACTTC,CSATTGGTKTHEQYF
few,TRBJ2-3,TRBV7-2,TRBD1,TGTGCCAGCAGCCTTCCGGGACAGGTCACAGATACGCAGTATTTT,CASSLPGQVTDTQYF
.,TRBJ1-6,TRBV6-5,.,TGTGCCAGCAGTTACGGACAGAAGGATTCACCCCTCCACTTT,CASSYGQKDSPLHF
few,TRBJ1-4,TRBV30,.,TGTGCCTGGAGTGTTCCCTCTCCGGGCGGGGAAAAACTGTTTTTT,CAWSVPSPGGEKLFF
.,TRBJ2-1,TRBV20-1,.,TGCAGTGCTAATCGGGAGATGCCGGGTGAGCAGTTCTTC,CSANREMPGEQFF
.,TRBJ1-1,TRBV27,TRBD1,TGTGCCACCCGGCCTTCGACAGGGTTAACGACTTTCTTT,CATRPSTGLTTFF
.,TRBJ1-4,TRBV6-2/TRBV6-3,.,TGTGCCAGCAGTTACAACCCGGACGTTACAACTAATGAAAAACTGTTTTTT,CASSYNPDVTTNEKLFF
.,TRBJ1-1,TRBV4-3,.,TGCGCCAGCAGCCCAGGGTCCCAGTCCCAAGCTTTCTTT,CASSPGSQSQAFF
few,TRBJ2-2,TRBV12-3/TRBV12-4,TRBD1,TGTGCCAGCAGTTCCCCGACAACTACAGGGGGCGGTACCGGGGAGCTGTTTTTT,CASSSPTTTGGGTGELFF
.,TRBJ2-7,TRBV19,TRBD1,TGTGCCAGTAGTATTGACAGGGGACCCTCCTACGAGCAGTACTTC,CASSIDRGPSYEQYF
.,TRBJ1-4,TRBV7-2,.,TGTGCCAGCAGCTTAGAGGGGCTCACTAATGAAAAACTGTTTTTT,CASSLEGLTNEKLFF
.,TRBJ1-2,TRBV10-2,.,TGCGCCAGCAGTGATAGTCGGAGCTATGGCTACACCTTC,CASSDSRSYGYTF
.,TRBJ2-6,TRBV7-3,.,TGTGCCAGCAGCCCCCTCAGGACAGCTCTGATCTCTGGGGCCAACGTCCTGACTTTC,CASSPLRTALISGANVLTF
few,TRBJ2-3,TRBV20-1,TRBD1,TGCAGTGCTAGGAGGGGACAGGGGGCGGGAGATACGCAGTATTTT,CSARRGQGAGDTQYF
.,TRBJ1-5,TRBV28,TRBD1,TGTGCCAGCAGGGCCGACAGGGAGTTTTATCAGCCCCAGCATTTT,CASRADREFYQPQHF
few,TRBJ2-1,TRBV7-2,TRBD2,TGTGCCAGCAGCTTAGGACTAGCGGAGAATGAGCAGTTCTTC,CASSLGLAENEQFF
.,TRBJ2-5,TRBV12-3/TRBV12-4,TRBD2,TGTGCCAGCAGACCCGGACTAGCGGGGGGGACCCAGTACTTC,CASRPGLAGGTQYF
few,TRBJ1-2,TRBV20-1,.,TGCAGTGCTTTTCATCCCGACTATGGCTACACCTTC,CSAFHPDYGYTF
few,TRBJ1-1,TRBV7-3,.,TGTGCCAGCAGCTTATGGCAGGGCGCCGAGGCTTTCTTT,CASSLWQGAEAFF
.,TRBJ1-1,TRBV5-4,.,TGTGCCAGCAGCTTGGAACTCAACACTGAAGCTTTCTTT,CASSLELNTEAFF
.,TRBJ1-2,TRBV7-2,TRBD1,TGTGCCAGCAGAGGGGACAGGGGGTACGGCTACACCTTC,CASRGDRGYGYTF
.,TRBJ2-3,TRBV11-2,.,TGTGCCAGCAGCTCAGAATTAGCGCGCTCCACAGATACGCAGTATTTT,CASSSELARSTDTQYF
.,TRBJ2-3,TRBV6-2/TRBV6-3,.,TGTGCCAGCAGTTACGGTCCGGGGGACCCCACAGATACGCAGTATTTT,CASSYGPGDPTDTQYF
.,TRBJ1-1,TRBV12-3/TRBV12-4,.,TGTGCCAGCAGTCCCTTGGACACTGAAGCTTTCTTT,CASSPLDTEAFF
.,TRBJ2-7,TRBV27,.,TGTGCCAGCAGTTGGGGGGGGCGGCAGTACTTC,CASSWGGRQYF
few,TRBJ1-2,TRBV10-3,.,TGTGCCGTTCAGGTTAACTATGGCTACACCTTC,CAVQVNYGYTF
few,TRBJ2-3,TRBV11-1,TRBD2,TGTGCCAGCAGCTCCCAGCGGGAGGATACGCAGTATTTT,CASSSQREDTQYF